A single sample is the source of the 8 T cell receptor beta chains below, sequenced in a study of spatial heterogeneity in lung cancer. The time point was: sample taken at primary tumor resection. Researchers sequenced whole RNA taken from tumor, nontumor lung or frozen PBMC without sorting. TCRdb passed the 5' RACE reads through MiXCR, listing each CDR3 protein once. The repertoire holds approximately 92,000 distinct CDR3 sequences, with about 12% as singletons. Sequences were derived from PBMCs, sampled at surgery. All receptors derive from a male donor with early-stage non-small cell lung cancer.

This clonotype has just a few counts. The V and J genes are TRBV20-1 and TRBJ2-1; TRBD2 matches 9 bases. Germline V CDR1 and CDR2: DFQATT, SNEGSKA (reference sequence). V lost 3 bases to trimming and J lost 7 bases; unmatched junction nucleotides: 10. The CDR3 runs to 15 residues. CDR3 in DNA: TGCAGTGCTAGCTCGGCTAGCGGGGCGGGGAATGAGCAGTTCTTC. This translates into CSASSASGAGNEQFF.

This clonotype occurred many times. The DNA for the CDR3 is TGCAGTGCTAGGGCAAGCGGGAGGGCCGGCGAGACCCAGTACTTC. Translated: CSARASGRAGETQYF. The chain uses TRBV20-1 and TRBJ2-5; 10 positions match TRBD2. CDR3 size: 15 residues. The ends lost 3 bases at V and 5 bases at J; junction bases unmatched: 9. The V gene's germline CDR1 is DFQATT and CDR2 SNEGSKA (reference sequence).

Regarding this clonotype: Sequence at one end of the junction differs from germline and may be a read error. This sequence joins TRBV4-1 and TRBJ1-3, with 7 bases aligning to TRBD1. This CDR3 comprises 14 residues. CDR1 MGHRA and CDR2 YSYEKL come from the germline V gene. CDR3 in amino acids: CTSSQEAQGRTIYF. The CDR3 DNA sequence: TGCACCAGCAGCCAAGAGGCACAGGGGAGGACCATATATTTT.

Many counts were recorded for this clonotype. V gene TRBV24-1 combines with J gene TRBJ2-3; no reliable D call. CDR1 and CDR2 from the germline V gene are KGHDR and SFDVKD. Between the trimmed V and J ends, which lost 2 bases and 3 bases, there was a span of 11 bases. CDR3 length equals 15 residues. As DNA, the CDR3 is TGTGCCACCAGTGATTCAGACCTCCGAACAGATACGCAGTATTTT. Protein: CATSDSDLRTDTQYF.

This clonotype was observed a few times. The chain employs TRBV14 and TRBJ1-1, with TRBD1 identical over 8 bases. The CDR3 sequence is 13 residues long. V lost 4 bases to trimming and J lost 10 bases; unmatched junction nucleotides: 8. The germline V gene has CDR1 SGHDN and CDR2 FVKESK. The CDR3 DNA reads as TGTGCCAGCAGCCTCCTGACAGGGGAAAGAGCTTTCTTT. It yields the protein CASSLLTGERAFF.

Ten or more counts support this clonotype. The chain is built from TRBV27 and TRBJ2-7; 7 nucleotides match TRBD1. The V gene end was trimmed by 5 bases and the J gene end by 5 bases; junction bases not matched to a gene: 6. CDR1 and CDR2 (germline): MNHEY, SMNVEV (reference sequence). The CDR3 contains 13 residues. In nucleotides, the CDR3 is TGTGCCAGCAGTCGACAGGGCGCCCACGAGCAGTACTTC. Protein product: CASSRQGAHEQYF.

This clonotype was observed a handful of times. The V gene is TRBV28, the J gene TRBJ2-5, with TRBD1 matching 11 bases. J lost 5 bases, V lost 1 base, and 6 bases had no gene match. Germline-derived CDR1 and CDR2 are MDHEN and SYDVKM. This CDR3 has 16 amino acids. Here the CDR3 DNA reads TGTGCCAGCAGTTTATTAGGGACAGGGGGAGGTGAGACCCAGTACTTC. Translation: CASSLLGTGGGETQYF.

In this sample, this clonotype turned up a few times. The J gene is TRBJ2-5, the V gene TRBV10-3, with 9 bases that match TRBD2. Per the germline V gene, CDR1 is ENHRY and CDR2 is SYGVKD. CDR3 length: 18 amino acids. The J segment lost 4 bases and the V segment lost 2 bases, leaving 14 bases of the junction unmatched. CDR3 loop: CAISEERSGGRNVETQYF. The DNA for the CDR3 is TGTGCCATCAGTGAGGAACGGAGCGGGGGGCGAAACGTAGAGACCCAGTACTTC.